The 26 T cell receptor beta chains listed next were all sequenced from one sample in a study of blood T cells in healthy people across ages. For the second PCR, which ran for about 7 to 11 cycles, a sample-barcoded 5' primer and a J-beta primer mix were used. TCRdb itself ran the 5' RACE reads through MiXCR, one entry per CDR3 protein. The sample contains 1.5 million to 2 million distinct CDR3 sequences, approximately 30% of which appear only once. The sequenced material came from blood. The source is a woman in her 30s in good health.

The genes are TRBV4-2 and TRBJ1-2, with D unresolved. V was cut by 6 bases and J by 7 bases, with 12 bases left in between. This CDR3 has 12 residues. Germline-derived CDR1 and CDR2 are LGHNA and YNFKEQ. The chain's CDR3 is CASRSGDSGYTF. CDR3 bases: TGTGCCAGCAGATCCGGGGATAGTGGCTACACCTTC.

This clonotype was detected only a few times. CDR3 sequence: CASRTLSGTYGYTF. The CDR3 coding sequence is TGTGCCAGCAGGACCCTGTCGGGGACCTATGGCTACACCTTC. The V gene is TRBV6-6, the J gene TRBJ1-2; TRBD1 might be the D (5 bases). V was shortened by 6 bases and J by 4 bases, with 15 bases between the two germline ends. The CDR3 extends over 14 amino acids. In germline, CDR1 is MNHNY, CDR2 SVGAGI (reference sequence).

The CDR3 coding sequence is TGTGCCAGCAGTTTACAGACTGTCTACACCTTC. It specifies CASSLQTVYTF. The genes are TRBV28 and TRBJ1-2; D is unclear. The CDR3 sequence is 11 residues long. Germline CDR1 is MDHEN and CDR2 is SYDVKM. The V and J ends lost 2 bases and 10 bases respectively, with 8 bases between them.

The chain carries TRBV18 and TRBJ2-1; the D is unclear. Germline V gene lookup returns CDR1 KGHSH and CDR2 LQKENI. The V end was cut by 3 bases, the J end by 0 bases, with 12 bases between. The CDR3 covers 16 residues. The CDR3 loop reads CASSPTVQSSYNEQFF. In DNA form, the CDR3 reads TGTGCCAGCTCACCCACCGTTCAGAGCTCCTACAATGAGCAGTTCTTC. Looking up the rest from reference TRBV18 and TRBJ2-1 gives the full variable domain: NAGVMQNPRHLVRRRGQEARLRCSPMKGHSHVYWYRQLPEEGLKFMVYLQKENIIDESGMPKERFSAEFPKEGPSILRIQQVVRGDSAAYFCASSPTVQSSYNEQFFGPGTRLTVL.

This clonotype was seen a few times. The chain is built from TRBV20-1 and TRBJ2-5; possible D gene TRBD2, 6 bases. The CDR3 has 15 residues. CDR1 and CDR2 from the germline V gene are DFQATT and SNEGSKA (reference sequence). Trimming pared 6 bases from V and 1 base from J, leaving 18 bases between. The CDR3 is CSAGEKGLPQETQYF. For the CDR3, the DNA is TGCAGTGCCGGGGAAAAGGGACTGCCCCAAGAGACCCAGTACTTC.

J is TRBJ2-1 and V is TRBV24-1, with TRBD1 matching 7 bases. Per the germline V gene, CDR1 is KGHDR and CDR2 is SFDVKD. The CDR3 runs 16 residues. J gave up 5 bases and V 4 bases, and 10 bases lay outside the gene matches. CDR3 loop: CATSEPGTEANNEQFF. In DNA form, the CDR3 reads TGTGCCACCAGTGAACCCGGGACAGAAGCCAACAATGAGCAGTTCTTC.

This chain uses TRBV5-1 with TRBJ2-1, with D perhaps TRBD1 (5 bases). Germline values: CDR1 SGHRS, CDR2 YFSETQ. Deletions cut 4 bases from V and 5 bases from J, with 22 bases between. This CDR3 contains 17 residues. CDR3 sequence reads: CASSPRLVGPSNNEQFF. In DNA form, the CDR3 reads TGCGCCAGCAGCCCGAGGTTAGTGGGGCCGAGTAACAATGAGCAGTTCTTC.

Many counts were recorded for this clonotype. At one boundary the junction diverges from the germline segment, which might be a read error. The rearrangement uses TRBV5-1 and TRBJ2-1; 7 nucleotides align to TRBD2. Germline CDR1 and CDR2: SGHRS and YFSETQ. This CDR3 is 12 amino acids long. CDR3 nucleotide sequence: TGTGCCAGCAGCTCTAGCGGAAGTGAGCAGTTCTTC. This translates into CASSSSGSEQFF.

V usage is TRBV10-3 and J usage is TRBJ2-7; TRBD1 agrees at 8 bases. Germline CDR1 reads ENHRY; CDR2 reads SYGVKD. The CDR3 length is 13 residues. The V segment lost 10 bases and the J segment 4 bases; nucleotides outside the gene matches: 9. The CDR3 protein is CATTPGQVYEQYF. The CDR3 region has the DNA TGTGCCACTACCCCGGGACAGGTGTACGAGCAGTACTTC.

The chain links TRBV4-1 to TRBJ2-3, with a tentative D call TRBD1 (7 bases). Germline values: CDR1 MGHRA, CDR2 YSYEKL. This CDR3 region has 17 residues. Trimming took off 0 bases at V and 1 base at J, with 14 bases between the two ends. CDR3 protein: CASSQDLTRGGTDTQYF. Here the CDR3 DNA reads TGCGCCAGCAGCCAAGATCTGACCAGGGGGGGCACAGATACGCAGTATTTT.

On this clonotype: One end of the junction varies from germline; a read error may be responsible. The chain has TRBV6-5 and TRBJ2-5; no definite D call. The CDR3 is 14 residues long. CDR1 MNHEY and CDR2 SVGAGI come from the germline V gene. CDR3 in DNA: TGTGCCAGCAGGGGGTCTGCGGATCGAGAGGCCCAGTACTTC. Protein: CASRGSADREAQYF.

This clonotype was seen a few times. This rearrangement joins TRBV7-2 to TRBJ2-4; D not certain. The CDR3 covers 15 residues. V lost 4 bases and J 0 bases, leaving 10 bases between the germline ends. Per the germline V gene, CDR1 is SGHTA and CDR2 is FQGNSA. CDR3 amino acids: CASSSLVGAKNIQYF. The CDR3 DNA follows: TGTGCCAGCAGCTCCCTCGTGGGAGCCAAAAACATTCAGTACTTC.

Comment on this clonotype: Since a much larger clone is just one base distant, this may be a read error. The rearrangement joins TRBV5-1 to TRBJ2-1; weak D call: TRBD1 (6 bases). V lost 4 bases to trimming and J lost 7 bases, with 15 bases between them. The germline V gene encodes CDR1 SGHRS and CDR2 YFSETQ. There are 14 residues in the CDR3. The CDR3 region is CASSGGRGPNEQFF. As DNA, the CDR3 is TGCGCCAGCAGCGGGGGCAGGGGTCCGAATGAGCAGTTCTTC. Based on the CDR3 plus reference TRBV5-1 and TRBJ2-1, the full variable domain is KAGVTQTPRYLIKTRGQQVTLSCSPISGHRSVSWYQQTPGQGLQFLFEYFSETQRNKGNFPGRFSGRQFSNSRSEMNVSTLELGDSALYLCASSGGRGPNEQFFGPGTRLTVL.

The chain recombines TRBV2 with TRBJ1-3; D call uncertain. CDR3 size: 14 residues. Trimming removed 1 base at V and 2 bases at J, with 6 bases between. From germline, CDR1 is SNHLY and CDR2 FYNNEI. DNA for the CDR3: TGTGCCAGCAGTGAAGGGAGTACTGGAAACACCATATATTTT. Encoded protein: CASSEGSTGNTIYF.

In its sample, this clonotype was seen a few times. This chain connects TRBV4-1 to TRBJ1-5; a weak D match, TRBD1 (6 bases). Trimming pared 1 base from V and 4 bases from J, leaving 14 bases between. The CDR3 contains 16 residues. The germline CDR1 and CDR2 sequences are MGHRA and YSYEKL. In nucleotides, the CDR3 is TGCGCCAGCAGCCAAGTTCTGAGGGGGAAGAATCAGCCCCAGCATTTT. Protein: CASSQVLRGKNQPQHF.

This clonotype was seen once. The J gene is TRBJ2-4, the V gene TRBV5-4, with 11 nucleotides matching TRBD1. With the DNA end fitting TRBJ2-7 better, the J assignment may be wrong. This CDR3 is built from 15 residues. CDR1 SGHNT and CDR2 YYREEE come from the germline V gene (reference sequence). This CDR3 reads CASSPGQGENYEQYF. The CDR3 nucleotides read TGTGCCAGCAGCCCGGGACAGGGGGAAAACTACGAGCAGTACTTC.

Remarks on this clonotype: This may be a read error, as it is one base from a much larger clone. The rearrangement links TRBV28 to TRBJ2-5, with TRBD1 matching over 7 bases. With V trimmed by 0 bases and J by 11 bases, 12 bases remained unmatched. Germline CDR1 is MDHEN and CDR2 is SYDVKM. This CDR3 is built from 15 residues. In nucleotides, the CDR3 is TGTGCCAGCAGTTTATGGGCAGGGGGATTGTACGGGCAGTACTTC. Its translation is CASSLWAGGLYGQYF.

The V call is TRBV30, the J call TRBJ1-2; possibly TRBD1 for D (5 bases). Germline V gene lookup returns CDR1 GTSNPN and CDR2 SVGIG (reference sequence). CDR3 length: 13 residues. Trimming pared 4 bases from V and 3 bases from J, leaving 12 bases between. The CDR3 protein is CAWTRDSYYGYTF. DNA of the CDR3: TGTGCCTGGACCAGAGACAGTTACTATGGCTACACCTTC.

This clonotype was counted at least ten times. The CDR3 loop is CSARGQGARNEQYF. The CDR3 coding sequence is TGCAGTGCTAGAGGACAGGGGGCGAGGAACGAGCAGTACTTC. This rearrangement joins TRBV20-1 to TRBJ2-7; 10 positions match TRBD1. Germline V gives CDR1 DFQATT, CDR2 SNEGSKA (reference sequence). The V and J ends lost 1 base and 5 bases, in that order; junction bases with no gene match: 5. The CDR3 covers 14 residues.

The gene calls are TRBV25-1 and TRBJ1-4; D is unresolved. CDR1 is MGHDK and CDR2 is SYGVNS in the germline V gene. The CDR3 contains 15 residues. The V end lost 4 bases, the J end lost 7 bases, and 16 bases lay between the germline ends. The DNA of the CDR3 is TGTGCCAGCAGTGGCTACAGCGACTCGGGTGAAAAACTGTTTTTT. Protein product: CASSGYSDSGEKLFF.

Concerning this clonotype itself: Without the conserved terminal phenylalanine or tryptophan, this CDR3 likely stems from a read error. V is TRBV7-2 and J is TRBJ2-3; D possibly matches TRBD1 or TRBD2 (5 bases each). Between the trimmed V and J ends, which lost 5 bases and 4 bases, there was a span of 19 bases. The CDR3 spans 16 residues. The V gene's germline CDR1 is SGHTA and CDR2 FQGNSA. The CDR3 sequence: CASSLGTGGGADTQYL. The DNA for the CDR3 is TGTGCCAGCAGCCTTGGTACTGGGGGTGGGGCAGATACGCAGTATTTG.

V usage is TRBV28 and J usage is TRBJ1-1; D might be TRBD1 (5 bases). Between the trimmed V and J ends, which lost 5 bases and 0 bases, there was a span of 16 bases. Germline CDR1 MDHEN, CDR2 SYDVKM. The CDR3 is made up of 16 amino acids. The DNA of the CDR3 is TGTGCCAGCAGTACGGCCCAAAGGGGTGTGAACACTGAAGCTTTCTTT. Its protein is CASSTAQRGVNTEAFF.

There are a few counts of this clonotype. The gene calls are TRBV7-9 and TRBJ2-1, with 9 bases matching TRBD1. Germline V CDR1 and CDR2: SEHNR, FQNEAQ (reference sequence). The CDR3 runs 15 residues. With V trimmed by 7 bases and J by 9 bases, 13 bases remained unmatched. The CDR3 nucleotides are TGTGCCAGCACCTCATCAGGACAGGGGTCAAGTGAGCAGTTCTTC. This translates into CASTSSGQGSSEQFF.

V gene TRBV28 combines with J gene TRBJ1-4, with D tentatively TRBD1 (5 bases). The CDR3 is made up of 17 amino acids. Germline-derived CDR1 and CDR2 are MDHEN and SYDVKM. Trimming took off 1 base at V and 2 bases at J, with 14 bases between the two ends. The DNA of the CDR3 is TGTGCCAGCAGTTTATCCCTTATGGAGGGGACTAATGAAAAACTGTTTTTT. It codes for CASSLSLMEGTNEKLFF.

The chain uses TRBV2 and TRBJ2-3; D not resolved. Trimming took off 3 bases at V and 11 bases at J, with 9 bases between the two ends. The CDR3 is made up of 11 amino acids. The germline V gene encodes CDR1 SNHLY and CDR2 FYNNEI. The chain's CDR3 is CASSDRGQQYF. The CDR3 region has the DNA TGTGCCAGCAGTGACCGCGGCCAGCAGTATTTT.

J is TRBJ1-4 and V is TRBV6-6, with 7 positions matching TRBD1. J was trimmed by 3 bases and V by 5 bases; bases with no gene match: 6. The CDR3 contains 15 residues. The V gene's germline CDR1 is MNHNY and CDR2 SVGAGI (reference sequence). The CDR3 sequence: CASSIQGDPNEKLFF. In nucleotides, the CDR3 is TGTGCCAGCAGTATCCAGGGGGACCCTAATGAAAAACTGTTTTTT.